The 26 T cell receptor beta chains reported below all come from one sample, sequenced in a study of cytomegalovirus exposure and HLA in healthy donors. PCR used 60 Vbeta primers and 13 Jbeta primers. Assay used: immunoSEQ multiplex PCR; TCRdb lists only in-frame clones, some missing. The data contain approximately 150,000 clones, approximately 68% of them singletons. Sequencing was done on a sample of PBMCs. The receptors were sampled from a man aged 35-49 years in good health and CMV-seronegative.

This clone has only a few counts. DNA for the CDR3: TGCGCCAGCAGCAGGGGGACATACGGCACTGAAGCTTTCTTT. This sequence encodes CASSRGTYGTEAFF. The rearrangement joins TRBV5-1 to TRBJ1-1; tentatively, D is TRBD1 (6 bases). Germline values: CDR1 SGHRS, CDR2 YFSETQ. The CDR3 is made up of 14 amino acids. V was pared by 4 bases and J by 4 bases, with 14 bases between. Filled out from reference TRBV5-1 and TRBJ1-1, the complete variable domain reads KAGVTQTPRYLIKTRGQQVTLSCSPISGHRSVSWYQQTPGQGLQFLFEYFSETQRNKGNFPGRFSGRQFSNSRSEMNVSTLELGDSALYLCASSRGTYGTEAFFGQGTRLTVV.

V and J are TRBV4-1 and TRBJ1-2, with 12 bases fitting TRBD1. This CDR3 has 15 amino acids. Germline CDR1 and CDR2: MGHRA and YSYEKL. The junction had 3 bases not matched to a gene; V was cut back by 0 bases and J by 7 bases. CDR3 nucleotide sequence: TGCGCCAGCAGCCAAGAGGGACAGGGGGCGCGTGGCTACACCTTC. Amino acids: CASSQEGQGARGYTF.

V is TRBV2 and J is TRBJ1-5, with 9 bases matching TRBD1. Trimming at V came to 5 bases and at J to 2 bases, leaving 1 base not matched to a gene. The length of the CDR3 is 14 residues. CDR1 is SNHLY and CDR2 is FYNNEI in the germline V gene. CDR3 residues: CASSRDRGNQPQHF. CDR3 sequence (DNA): TGTGCCAGCAGTCGGGACAGGGGCAATCAGCCCCAGCATTTT.

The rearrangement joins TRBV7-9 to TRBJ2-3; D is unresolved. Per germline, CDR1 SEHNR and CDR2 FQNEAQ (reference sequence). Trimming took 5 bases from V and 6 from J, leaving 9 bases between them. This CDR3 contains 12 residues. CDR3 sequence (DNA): TGTGCCAGCAGCCCTAGAGATGATACGCAGTATTTT. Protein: CASSPRDDTQYF.

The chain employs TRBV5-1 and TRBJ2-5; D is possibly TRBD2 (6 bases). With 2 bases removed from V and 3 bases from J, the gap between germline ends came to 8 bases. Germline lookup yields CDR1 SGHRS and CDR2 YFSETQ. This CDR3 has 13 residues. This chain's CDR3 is CASSFSGEETQYF. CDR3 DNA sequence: TGCGCCAGCAGCTTTTCGGGGGAAGAGACCCAGTACTTC. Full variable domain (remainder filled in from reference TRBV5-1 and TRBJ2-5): KAGVTQTPRYLIKTRGQQVTLSCSPISGHRSVSWYQQTPGQGLQFLFEYFSETQRNKGNFPGRFSGRQFSNSRSEMNVSTLELGDSALYLCASSFSGEETQYFGPGTRLLVL.

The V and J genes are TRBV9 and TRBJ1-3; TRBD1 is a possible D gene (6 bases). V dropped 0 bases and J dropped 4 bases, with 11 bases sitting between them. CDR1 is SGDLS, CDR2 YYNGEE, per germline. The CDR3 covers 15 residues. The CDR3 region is CASSVAAGAGNTIYF. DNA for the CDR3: TGTGCCAGCAGCGTAGCTGCAGGGGCCGGAAACACCATATATTTT.

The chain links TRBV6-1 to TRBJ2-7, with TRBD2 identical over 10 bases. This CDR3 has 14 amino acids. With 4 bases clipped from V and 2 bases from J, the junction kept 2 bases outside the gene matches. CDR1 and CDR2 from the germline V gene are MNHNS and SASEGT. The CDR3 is CASSVTSGTYEQYF. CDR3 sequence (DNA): TGTGCCAGCAGTGTTACTAGCGGGACCTACGAGCAGTACTTC.

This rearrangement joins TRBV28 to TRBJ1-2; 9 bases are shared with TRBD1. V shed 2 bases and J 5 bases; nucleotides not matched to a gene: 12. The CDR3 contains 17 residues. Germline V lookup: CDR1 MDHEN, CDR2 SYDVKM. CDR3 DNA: TGTGCCAGCAGTTTAGCCGGTACAGGGGGCGCGGAGTATGGCTACACCTTC. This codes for CASSLAGTGGAEYGYTF.

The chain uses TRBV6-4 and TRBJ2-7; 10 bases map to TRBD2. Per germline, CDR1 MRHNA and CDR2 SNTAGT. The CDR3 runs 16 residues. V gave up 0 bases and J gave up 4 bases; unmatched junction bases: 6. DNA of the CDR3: TGTGCCAGCAGTGACTCTTTCCTAGCGGGAGCGTACGAGCAGTACTTC. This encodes CASSDSFLAGAYEQYF.

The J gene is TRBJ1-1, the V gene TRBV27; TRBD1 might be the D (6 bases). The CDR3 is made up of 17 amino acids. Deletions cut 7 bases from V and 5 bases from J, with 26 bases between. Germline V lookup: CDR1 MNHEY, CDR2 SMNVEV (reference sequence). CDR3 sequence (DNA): TGTGCCAGCAAGCCCCGGGGGGCAGGGGCTATACAAACTGAAGCTTTCTTT. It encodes CASKPRGAGAIQTEAFF.

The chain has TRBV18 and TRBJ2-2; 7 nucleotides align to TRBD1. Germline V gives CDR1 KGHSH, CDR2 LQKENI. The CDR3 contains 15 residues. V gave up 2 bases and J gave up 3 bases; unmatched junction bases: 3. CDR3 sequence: CASSPFTGDTGELFF. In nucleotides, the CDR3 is TGTGCCAGCTCACCATTCACAGGGGACACCGGGGAGCTGTTTTTT.

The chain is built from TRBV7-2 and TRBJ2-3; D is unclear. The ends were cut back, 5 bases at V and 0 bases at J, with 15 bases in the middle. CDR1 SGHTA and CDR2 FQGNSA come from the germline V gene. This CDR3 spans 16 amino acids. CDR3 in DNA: TGTGCCAGCAGCCGCTGGGCAGGAACTAGCACAGATACGCAGTATTTT. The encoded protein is CASSRWAGTSTDTQYF.

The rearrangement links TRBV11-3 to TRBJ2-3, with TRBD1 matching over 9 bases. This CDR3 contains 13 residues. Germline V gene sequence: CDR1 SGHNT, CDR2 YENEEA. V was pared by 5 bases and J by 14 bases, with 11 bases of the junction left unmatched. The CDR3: CASSESWGTGLYF. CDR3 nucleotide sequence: TGTGCCAGCAGCGAAAGCTGGGGGACAGGGCTGTATTTT.

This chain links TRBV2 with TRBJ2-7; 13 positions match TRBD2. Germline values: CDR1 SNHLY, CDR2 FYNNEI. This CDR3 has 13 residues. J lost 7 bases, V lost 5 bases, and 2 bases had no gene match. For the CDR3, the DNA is TGTGCCAGCAGTACTAGCGGGGGGGGTGAGCAGTACTTC. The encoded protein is CASSTSGGGEQYF.

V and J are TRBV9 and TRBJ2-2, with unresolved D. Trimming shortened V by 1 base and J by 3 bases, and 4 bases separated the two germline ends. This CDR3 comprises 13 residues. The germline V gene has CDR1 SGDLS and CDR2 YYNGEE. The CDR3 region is CASSVRDTGELFF. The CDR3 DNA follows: TGTGCCAGCAGCGTAAGAGACACCGGGGAGCTGTTTTTT.

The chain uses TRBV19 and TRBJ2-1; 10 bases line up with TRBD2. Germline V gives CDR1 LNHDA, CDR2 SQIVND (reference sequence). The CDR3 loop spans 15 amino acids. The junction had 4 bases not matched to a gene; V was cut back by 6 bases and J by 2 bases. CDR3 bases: TGTGCCAGTAGCGTGGGACTAGCGCCCTACAATGAGCAGTTCTTC. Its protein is CASSVGLAPYNEQFF.

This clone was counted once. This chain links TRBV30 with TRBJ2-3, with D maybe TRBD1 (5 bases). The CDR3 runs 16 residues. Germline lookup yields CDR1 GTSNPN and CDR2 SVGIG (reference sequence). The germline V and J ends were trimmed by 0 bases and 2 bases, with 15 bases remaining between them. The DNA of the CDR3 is TGTGCCTGGAGTGTAGGGGTTGGAGCTTACACAGATACGCAGTATTTT. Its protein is CAWSVGVGAYTDTQYF.

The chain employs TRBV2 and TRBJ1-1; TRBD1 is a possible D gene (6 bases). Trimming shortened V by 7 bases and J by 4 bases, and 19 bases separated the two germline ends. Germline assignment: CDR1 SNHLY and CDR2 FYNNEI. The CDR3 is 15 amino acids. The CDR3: CASTQDRTLGTEAFF. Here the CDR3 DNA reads TGTGCCAGCACCCAGGACAGAACCTTGGGCACTGAAGCTTTCTTT.

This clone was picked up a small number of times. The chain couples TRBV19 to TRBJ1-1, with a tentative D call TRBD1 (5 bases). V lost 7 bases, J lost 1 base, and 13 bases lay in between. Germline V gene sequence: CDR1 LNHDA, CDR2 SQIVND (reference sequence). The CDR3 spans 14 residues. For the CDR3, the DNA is TGTGCCAGTACCTTAGGGGCGGCGAACACTGAAGCTTTCTTT. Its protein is CASTLGAANTEAFF.

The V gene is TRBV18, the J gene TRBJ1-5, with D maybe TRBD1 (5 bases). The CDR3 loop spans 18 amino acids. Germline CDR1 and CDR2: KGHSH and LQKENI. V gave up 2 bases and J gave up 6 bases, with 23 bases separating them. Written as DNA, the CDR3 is TGTGCCAGCTCACCAGTCCGGACGCAGGGCGTAGGCGGTCAGCCCCAGCATTTT. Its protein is CASSPVRTQGVGGQPQHF.

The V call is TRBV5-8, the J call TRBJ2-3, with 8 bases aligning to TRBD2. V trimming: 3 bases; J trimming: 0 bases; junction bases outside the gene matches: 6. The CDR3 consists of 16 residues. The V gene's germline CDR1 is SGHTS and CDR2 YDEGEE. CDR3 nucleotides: TGTGCCAGCAGCTCCTTAGCGGGGATTAGCACAGATACGCAGTATTTT. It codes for CASSSLAGISTDTQYF.

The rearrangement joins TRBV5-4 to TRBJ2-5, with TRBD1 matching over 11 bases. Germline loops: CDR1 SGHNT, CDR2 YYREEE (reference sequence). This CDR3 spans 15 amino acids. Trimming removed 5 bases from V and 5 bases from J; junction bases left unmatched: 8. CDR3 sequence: CASRRDRGFRETQYF. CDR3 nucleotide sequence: TGTGCCAGCAGGCGGGACAGGGGGTTTCGGGAGACCCAGTACTTC.

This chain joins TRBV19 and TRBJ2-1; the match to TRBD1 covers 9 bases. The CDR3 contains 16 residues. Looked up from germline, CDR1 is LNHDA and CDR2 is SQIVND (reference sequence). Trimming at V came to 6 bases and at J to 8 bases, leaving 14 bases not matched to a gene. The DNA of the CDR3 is TGTGCCAGTAGAGGCTCCGGGACAGGGATTCGGCATGAGCAGTTCTTC. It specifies CASRGSGTGIRHEQFF.

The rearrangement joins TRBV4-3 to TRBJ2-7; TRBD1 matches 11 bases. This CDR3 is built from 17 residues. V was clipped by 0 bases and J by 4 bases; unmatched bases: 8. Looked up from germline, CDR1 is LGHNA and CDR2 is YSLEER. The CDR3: CASSQDLFGQGAYEQYF. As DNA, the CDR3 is TGCGCCAGCAGCCAAGATCTCTTCGGACAGGGGGCGTACGAGCAGTACTTC.

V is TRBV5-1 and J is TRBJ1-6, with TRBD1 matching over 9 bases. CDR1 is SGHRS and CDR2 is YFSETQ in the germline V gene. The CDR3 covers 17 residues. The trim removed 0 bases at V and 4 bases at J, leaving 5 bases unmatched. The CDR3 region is CASSLGGQGRYNSPLHF. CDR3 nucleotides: TGCGCCAGCAGCTTGGGGGGACAGGGTCGGTATAATTCACCCCTCCACTTT.

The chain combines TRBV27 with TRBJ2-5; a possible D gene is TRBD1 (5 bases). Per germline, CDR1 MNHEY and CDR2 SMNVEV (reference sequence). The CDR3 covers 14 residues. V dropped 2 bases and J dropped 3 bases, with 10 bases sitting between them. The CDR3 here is CASSLRTSKETQYF. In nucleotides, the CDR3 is TGTGCCAGCAGTTTAAGGACATCCAAAGAGACCCAGTACTTC.